This TCR beta chain stems from a study of identical twins. Study conclusions and caveats: Out-of-frame alpha sequences common to twins exhibited an excess of low generation probability.

This clonotype was observed at least ten times. Antigen: not known. Germline CDR1 LGHDT, CDR2 YNNKEL (reference sequence). V was pared by 4 bases and J by 0 bases, with 1 base of the junction left unmatched. The CDR3 is 14 residues long. There were only healthy Caucasians among the donors. Template switching, a step in the protocol, added a universal primer site, and cDNA carried unique molecular identifiers. A single record per CDR3 protein comes from TCRdb applying MiXCR to the 5' RACE reads. Of around 490,000 distinct CDR3 sequences listed, 14% are singletons. The same sample was also studied in work on yellow fever vaccine responses in identical twins. That investigation notes: The authors reported partly convergent, partly personalized vaccine responses in identical twins.

The source material was CD4+ T cells sorted from blood. The sequence was obtained from a woman between 18 and 29 years old in good health. The chain combines TRBV3-1 with TRBJ2-3; 7 nucleotides agree with TRBD2. CDR3 protein: CASSRGGSTDTQYF. The CDR3 DNA reads TGTGCCAGCAGCCGCGGGGGTAGCACAGATACGCAGTATTTT.